This T cell receptor beta chain originates from a study of PD-L1 blockade in urothelial cancer. TCRdb's copy holds only in-frame clones and misses some; the assay was immunoSEQ multiplex PCR. The sample consists of more than 45,000 clones, more than 70% of them appearing once. The V end was cut by 6 bases, the J end by 2 bases, with 11 bases between. The CDR3 spans 13 residues. Germline assignment: CDR1 MGHDK and CDR2 SYGVNS. The specimen comprised PBMCs, sampled around atezolizumab (anti-PD-L1) treatment. The chain recombines TRBV25-1 with TRBJ2-7, with D perhaps TRBD2 (6 bases). The receptor was derived from a man older than 75 with urothelial cancer. The CDR3 spells CASSLAATYEQYF. The CDR3 DNA follows: TGTGCCAGCAGCTTAGCGGCGACCTACGAGCAGTACTTC.